The next 10 T cell receptor beta chains were all read from a single sample in a study of T-cell reconstitution after alpha-beta-depleted transplantation in children. Preparation of the TCRbeta library used unique molecular identifiers. One entry per CDR3 protein, called by TCRdb with MiXCR from the PCR reads. The profile covers about 210,000 distinct CDR3 sequences, with 17% appearing a single time and roughly two fifths taken by the ten largest. This sample comprised PBMCs, mostly from graft donor cells, obtained 360 days after TCRalphabeta/CD19-depleted stem cell transplant. All receptors derive from a male patient aged 2 to 9 who had a stem cell transplant for acute lymphoblastic leukemia, so the T cells may come from the graft donor.

The chain is built from TRBV29-1 and TRBJ1-1, with D uncertain. From germline, CDR1 is SQVTM and CDR2 ANQGSEA. The CDR3 length is 13 residues. With 2 bases removed from V and 4 bases from J, the gap between germline ends came to 11 bases. CDR3 sequence (DNA): TGCAGCGTTGAACCCGAGACACGCACTGAAGCTTTCTTT. Protein sequence: CSVEPETRTEAFF. The full variable domain, rest sourced from reference TRBV29-1 and TRBJ1-1, is SAVISQKPSRDICQRGTSLTIQCQVDSQVTMMFWYRQQPGQSLTLIATANQGSEATYESGFVIDKFPISRPNLTFSTLTVSNMSPEDSSIYLCSVEPETRTEAFFGQGTRLTVV.

This clonotype has just a few counts. The chain uses TRBV24-1 and TRBJ2-2; 9 bases align to TRBD2. With V trimmed by 4 bases and J by 6 bases, 11 bases remained unmatched. The CDR3 totals 17 residues. The germline V gene encodes CDR1 KGHDR and CDR2 SFDVKD. The DNA for the CDR3 is TGTGCCACCAGTGACCGCCGTGGCGGGGGGGCCGCCGGGGAGCTGTTTTTT. Translating gives CATSDRRGGGAAGELFF.

This clonotype has just a few counts. This rearrangement joins TRBV5-4 to TRBJ2-6, with TRBD2 matching 7 bases. The CDR3 spans 16 residues. With V trimmed by 7 bases and J by 0 bases, 7 bases remained unmatched. The germline CDR1 and CDR2 sequences are SGHNT and YYREEE (reference sequence). The CDR3 DNA follows: TGTGCCAGCCTCCTTCGCGGGAGCTCTGGGGCCAACGTCCTGACTTTC. It specifies CASLLRGSSGANVLTF.

The chain couples TRBV5-5 to TRBJ1-2; 11 nucleotides align to TRBD1. V shed 4 bases, J shed 8 bases, and the junction held 4 bases outside the gene matches. The CDR3 length is 13 residues. CDR1 and CDR2 from the germline V gene are SGHKS and YYEKEE (reference sequence). The CDR3, as DNA: TGTGCCAGCAGCCGGACAGGGGGCGTAGGCTACACCTTC. Its protein is CASSRTGGVGYTF.

Concerning this clonotype itself: A read error may account for a junction end that differs from germline. This chain connects TRBV4-1 to TRBJ2-2; D is unresolved. The germline gives CDR1 MGHRA, CDR2 YSYEKL. This CDR3 spans 14 amino acids. The CDR3 reads CASTQTGGTGELFF. The CDR3 nucleotides are TGCGCCAGCACCCAAACTGGTGGCACCGGGGAGCTGTTTTTT.

The chain carries TRBV18 and TRBJ2-7; D remains unclear. V lost 1 base, J lost 2 bases, and 12 bases lay in between. The CDR3 extends over 15 amino acids. CDR1 and CDR2 (germline): KGHSH, LQKENI. The CDR3 DNA follows: TGTGCCAGCTCACCACGCAGTCCTCGAACCTACGAGCAGTACTTC. It specifies CASSPRSPRTYEQYF. The whole variable domain, remainder taken from reference TRBV18 and TRBJ2-7, is NAGVMQNPRHLVRRRGQEARLRCSPMKGHSHVYWYRQLPEEGLKFMVYLQKENIIDESGMPKERFSAEFPKEGPSILRIQQVVRGDSAAYFCASSPRSPRTYEQYFGPGTRLTVT.

This clonotype showed up just a few times. The CDR3 reads CASSYFEGGDNEQYF. CDR3 DNA: TGTGCCAGCAGTTACTTTGAGGGGGGCGACAACGAGCAGTACTTC. The chain links TRBV6-5 to TRBJ2-7, with D perhaps assigned TRBD1 or TRBD2 (6 bases each). This CDR3 comprises 15 residues. V was clipped by 1 base and J by 5 bases, with 15 bases between them. From germline, CDR1 is MNHEY and CDR2 SVGAGI.

This clonotype was observed a handful of times. The rearrangement joins TRBV28 to TRBJ2-7; tentatively, D is TRBD2 (5 bases). Per the germline V gene, CDR1 is MDHEN and CDR2 is SYDVKM. The CDR3 is 17 residues long. Deletions cut 5 bases from V and 1 base from J, with 21 bases between. The CDR3 is CASSSPPGERLSYEQYF. The CDR3 bases are TGTGCCAGCAGTAGTCCCCCTGGGGAGAGACTTTCCTACGAGCAGTACTTC.

The rearrangement uses TRBV12-3 or TRBV12-4 and TRBJ2-6; possible D gene TRBD1, 6 bases. The CDR3 runs 18 residues. The V end lost 4 bases, the J end lost 2 bases, and 18 bases lay between the germline ends. CDR3 DNA sequence: TGTGCCAGCAGTTACGCTTGGGGTCGGGACACTGGGGCCAACGTCCTGACTTTC. Translating it yields CASSYAWGRDTGANVLTF.

CDR3 DNA sequence: TGTGCCAGCAGTCCGGAGGGAAATACTGAAGCTTTCTTT. This encodes CASSPEGNTEAFF. This chain connects TRBV6-1 to TRBJ1-1; no clear D. The CDR3 extends over 13 amino acids. The V end was cut by 5 bases, the J end by 5 bases, with 12 bases between. CDR1 MNHNS and CDR2 SASEGT come from the germline V gene.